The next 26 T cell receptor beta chains were all read from a single sample in a study of cytomegalovirus exposure and HLA in healthy donors. The PCR was carried out with 60 Vbeta primers and 13 Jbeta primers. Here immunoSEQ multiplex PCR was the method, and the copy in TCRdb shows in-frame clones only, minus some. The sample shows fewer than 200,000 clones, around 82% of them seen only once. Material for sequencing was PBMCs. The receptors come from a man aged 35 to 55 in good health and CMV-seronegative.

In its sample, this clone was seen once. The genes are TRBV18 and TRBJ2-2; D might be TRBD1 (6 bases). This CDR3 has 16 amino acids. V was cut by 2 bases and J by 5 bases, with 15 bases left in between. Germline-derived CDR1 and CDR2 are KGHSH and LQKENI. The CDR3 DNA sequence: TGTGCCAGCTCACCATCGGGCAGGGGCCCGACCGGGGAGCTGTTTTTT. It codes for CASSPSGRGPTGELFF. Using reference TRBV18 and TRBJ2-2 for the parts outside the CDR3, the full variable domain is NAGVMQNPRHLVRRRGQEARLRCSPMKGHSHVYWYRQLPEEGLKFMVYLQKENIIDESGMPKERFSAEFPKEGPSILRIQQVVRGDSAAYFCASSPSGRGPTGELFFGEGSRLTVL.

This clone was observed once. The V gene is TRBV19, the J gene TRBJ2-7, with 8 bases aligning to TRBD2. CDR1 is LNHDA and CDR2 is SQIVND in the germline V gene (reference sequence). The CDR3 spans 14 residues. V trimming: 6 bases; J trimming: 2 bases; junction bases outside the gene matches: 6. The chain's CDR3 is CASRGREATYEQYF. As DNA, the CDR3 is TGTGCCAGTAGGGGGCGGGAGGCTACCTACGAGCAGTACTTC.

The V gene is TRBV4-1, the J gene TRBJ2-7; TRBD1 is a possible D gene (6 bases). Between the trimmed V and J ends, which lost 5 bases and 6 bases, there was a span of 20 bases. Germline CDR1 reads MGHRA; CDR2 reads YSYEKL. The CDR3 totals 15 residues. The CDR3 nucleotides are TGCGCCAGCAGCTTTAAAGGGTTCGCAGGGGCCGAGCAGTACTTC. Amino acids: CASSFKGFAGAEQYF.

The genes are TRBV6-5 and TRBJ2-7; D is possibly TRBD1 (5 bases). The ends were cut back, 0 bases at V and 1 base at J, with 10 bases in the middle. The CDR3 runs to 15 residues. The V gene's germline CDR1 is MNHEY and CDR2 SVGAGI. DNA for the CDR3: TGTGCCAGCAGTTACTCGAATAAGGGGTCCTACGAGCAGTACTTC. Its translation: CASSYSNKGSYEQYF.

The chain is built from TRBV19 and TRBJ1-2; D is possibly TRBD1 (6 bases). Germline V CDR1 and CDR2: LNHDA, SQIVND (reference sequence). The CDR3 covers 15 residues. Trimming removed 3 bases at V and 6 bases at J, with 17 bases between. The CDR3, as DNA: TGTGCCAGTAGTATGACCGGACAGCCGCGGCATGGCTACACCTTC. It translates to CASSMTGQPRHGYTF.

CDR3 DNA sequence: TGTGCCTGGAGTGGTGGACAGGGGAAGCAGTACTTC. Its protein product is CAWSGGQGKQYF. The rearrangement uses TRBV30 and TRBJ2-7; TRBD1 agrees at 9 bases. Losses at the gene ends were 1 base for V and 8 bases for J; bases not matched to a gene: 3. CDR3 length: 12 amino acids. Germline CDR1 GTSNPN, CDR2 SVGIG (reference sequence).

This chain joins TRBV5-6 and TRBJ2-4; D ambiguous. The CDR3 contains 16 residues. CDR1 and CDR2 from the germline V gene are SGHDT and YYEEEE. V shed 1 base and J shed 0 bases, with 11 bases lying between them. The CDR3 nucleotides are TGTGCCAGCAGCTTGAGGCAGGCGTTAGCCAAAAACATTCAGTACTTC. Translated: CASSLRQALAKNIQYF.

The V call is TRBV7-2, the J call TRBJ1-2; 10 bases fit TRBD1. The CDR3 runs to 15 residues. Germline V gives CDR1 SGHTA, CDR2 FQGNSA. Losses at the gene ends were 4 bases for V and 13 bases for J; bases not matched to a gene: 15. The CDR3 coding sequence is TGTGCCAGCAGCTCGCGTGGGGACAGGGGCTCTTTACTCACCTTC. Translation gives CASSSRGDRGSLLTF.

In DNA form, the CDR3 reads TGTGCCCGGCTAGACAGCGGGAGGCTCGAGCAGTACTTC. This encodes CARLDSGRLEQYF. V and J are TRBV30 and TRBJ2-7, with 9 nucleotides matching TRBD2. V was pared by 8 bases and J by 6 bases, with 11 bases of the junction left unmatched. CDR1 is GTSNPN, CDR2 SVGIG, per germline (reference sequence). The CDR3 covers 13 residues.

With regard to this clone: Other DNA sequences from this sample encode an identical CDR3 as well. The gene calls are TRBV9 and TRBJ2-2; D remains ambiguous. Trimming pared 4 bases from V and 6 bases from J, leaving 7 bases between. The CDR3 extends over 12 amino acids. CDR1 and CDR2 from the germline V gene are SGDLS and YYNGEE. DNA of the CDR3: TGTGCCAGCAGCCCTAGGCCCGGGGAGCTGTTTTTT. This gives the protein CASSPRPGELFF.

The chain recombines TRBV27 with TRBJ1-2; D not resolved. There are 12 residues in the CDR3. Germline CDR1 is MNHEY and CDR2 is SMNVEV (reference sequence). The germline V and J ends were trimmed by 8 bases and 1 base, with 8 bases remaining between them. The CDR3 DNA follows: TGTGCCAGCCTAAGTGTTAACTATGGCTACACCTTC. Its protein product is CASLSVNYGYTF.

This chain joins TRBV5-1 and TRBJ2-1; D not certain. Looked up from germline, CDR1 is SGHRS and CDR2 is YFSETQ. There are 16 residues in the CDR3. V lost 7 bases and J lost 0, with 17 bases in between. The CDR3 DNA reads TGCGCCAGCGGCCCCGATTTGTCGTCCTCCTACAATGAGCAGTTCTTC. Translation: CASGPDLSSSYNEQFF.

The V and J genes are TRBV25-1 and TRBJ2-7; weak D call: TRBD2 (6 bases). Germline-derived CDR1 and CDR2 are MGHDK and SYGVNS. With 7 bases removed from V and 4 bases from J, the gap between germline ends came to 11 bases. The CDR3 runs 12 residues. CDR3 protein: CASISGTYEQYF. The CDR3 DNA reads as TGTGCCAGCATTTCAGGGACTTACGAGCAGTACTTC.

The V and J genes are TRBV6-5 and TRBJ1-1; 7 bases align to TRBD1. This CDR3 region has 14 residues. V trimming: 4 bases; J trimming: 8 bases; junction bases outside the gene matches: 10. Germline lookup yields CDR1 MNHEY and CDR2 SVGAGI. The CDR3 coding sequence is TGTGCCAGCAGTTCCAAAACAGGGGCGCGGGAAGCTTTCTTT. It yields the protein CASSSKTGAREAFF.

CDR3 protein: CSVESDDRTRPMNTEAFF. In DNA, the CDR3 is TGCAGCGTTGAATCGGATGACAGAACGAGACCGATGAACACTGAAGCTTTCTTT. V and J are TRBV29-1 and TRBJ1-1, with a tentative D call TRBD1 (5 bases). V was pared by 2 bases and J by 0 bases, with 22 bases between. The CDR3 totals 18 residues. Per the germline V gene, CDR1 is SQVTM and CDR2 is ANQGSEA.

The chain combines TRBV18 with TRBJ1-2; D might be TRBD1 (5 bases). The CDR3 has 14 residues. V gave up 3 bases and J gave up 3 bases, with 11 bases separating them. The V gene's germline CDR1 is KGHSH and CDR2 LQKENI. This CDR3 is CASSPDGGHYGYTF. CDR3 DNA sequence: TGTGCCAGCTCACCTGACGGGGGTCACTATGGCTACACCTTC.

The V call is TRBV2, the J call TRBJ1-5; no clear D gene. V lost 5 bases and J lost 7, with 15 bases in between. Germline lookup yields CDR1 SNHLY and CDR2 FYNNEI. The CDR3 is 14 residues long. The CDR3 loop is CASSSREGNQPQHF. The DNA of the CDR3 is TGTGCCAGCAGTTCAAGGGAGGGAAACCAGCCCCAGCATTTT.

The table lists this clone with a count of one. This sequence joins TRBV20-1 and TRBJ2-7, with D perhaps TRBD2 (5 bases). V was cut by 4 bases and J by 3 bases, with 7 bases left in between. The CDR3 contains 11 residues. The germline gives CDR1 DFQATT, CDR2 SNEGSKA (reference sequence). This CDR3 is CSAIEGYEQYF. For the CDR3, the DNA is TGCAGTGCTATCGAGGGCTACGAGCAGTACTTC.

The chain has TRBV21-1 and TRBJ2-7; TRBD2 is the table's D call, not checked against the DNA. TRBV21-1 is a documented pseudogene. This CDR3 comprises 19 residues. CDR3 region: CARAGSQGDSGSGVYEQYF. For the CDR3, the DNA is TGTGCCAGGGCCGGAAGTCAGGGGGATAGCGGGAGTGGGGTCTACGAGCAGTACTTC.

This clone was observed a single time. The V and J genes are TRBV7-9 and TRBJ2-3, with 9 bases that match TRBD2. The CDR3 totals 15 residues. V shed 3 bases and J 2 bases; nucleotides not matched to a gene: 3. Germline CDR1 and CDR2: SEHNR and FQNEAQ (reference sequence). CDR3 in amino acids: CASSLREGLTDTQYF. CDR3 DNA: TGTGCCAGCAGCTTGCGGGAGGGCCTCACAGATACGCAGTATTTT.

This chain connects TRBV19 to TRBJ2-2, with D possibly being TRBD1 (6 bases). V was trimmed by 9 bases and J by 4 bases, leaving 6 bases between them. The CDR3 sequence is 11 residues long. The V gene's germline CDR1 is LNHDA and CDR2 SQIVND (reference sequence). Here the CDR3 reads CARGGTGELFF. CDR3 in DNA: TGTGCCAGAGGGGGCACCGGGGAGCTGTTTTTT.

The chain recombines TRBV27 with TRBJ2-5; TRBD1 matches at 9 bases. The assigned J gene may be wrong: the sequence end matches TRBJ2-7 better. This CDR3 is 14 amino acids long. Germline values: CDR1 MNHEY, CDR2 SMNVEV (reference sequence). CDR3 DNA: TGTGCCAGCAGTCACAGGGGGCGTAGGTACGAGCAGTACTTC. Its protein product is CASSHRGRRYEQYF.

The J gene is TRBJ2-7, the V gene TRBV4-3; 9 bases agree with TRBD2. V shed 3 bases and J 0 bases; nucleotides not matched to a gene: 9. The CDR3 is 17 amino acids. CDR1 is LGHNA and CDR2 is YSLEER in the germline V gene. The CDR3 DNA reads as TGCGCCAGCAGCCAGGCACTAGCGGGTGCGAGCTCCTACGAGCAGTACTTC. The encoded protein is CASSQALAGASSYEQYF.

This chain joins TRBV10-3 and TRBJ1-3, with no clear D. CDR1 is ENHRY and CDR2 is SYGVKD in the germline V gene. This CDR3 has 15 amino acids. V dropped 1 base and J dropped 1 base, with 8 bases sitting between them. This CDR3 is CAISELRLSGNTIYF. The CDR3 DNA follows: TGTGCCATCAGTGAGTTGAGGCTTTCTGGAAACACCATATATTTT.

The rearrangement joins TRBV6-5 to TRBJ2-7; the D gene is possibly TRBD2 (6 bases). CDR3 length: 15 residues. V was trimmed by 8 bases and J by 5 bases, leaving 22 bases between them. Germline lookup yields CDR1 MNHEY and CDR2 SVGAGI. The CDR3: CASVSGGAGRHEQYF. The CDR3 DNA is TGTGCCAGCGTCTCCGGAGGGGCAGGGAGGCACGAGCAGTACTTC.

This clone was counted a few times. The chain employs TRBV27 and TRBJ2-7; the match to TRBD2 covers 7 bases. With 5 bases clipped from V and 1 base from J, the junction kept 8 bases outside the gene matches. The CDR3 extends over 15 amino acids. Germline V gene sequence: CDR1 MNHEY, CDR2 SMNVEV (reference sequence). In DNA, the CDR3 is TGTGCCAGCAGTCCTTTAACCGGGAGGTCCTACGAGCAGTACTTC. It yields the protein CASSPLTGRSYEQYF.